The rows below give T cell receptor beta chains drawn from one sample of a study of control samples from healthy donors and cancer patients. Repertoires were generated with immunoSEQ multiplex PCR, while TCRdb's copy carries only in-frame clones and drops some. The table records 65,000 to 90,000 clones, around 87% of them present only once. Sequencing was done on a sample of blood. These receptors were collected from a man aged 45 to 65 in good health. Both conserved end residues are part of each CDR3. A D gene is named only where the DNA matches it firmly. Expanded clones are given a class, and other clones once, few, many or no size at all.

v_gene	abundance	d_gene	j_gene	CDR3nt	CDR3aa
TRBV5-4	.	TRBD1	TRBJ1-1	TGTGCCAGCAGCTGGGGACAGGGGGACACTGAAGCTTTCTTT	CASSWGQGDTEAFF
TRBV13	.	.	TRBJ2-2	TGTGCCAGCAGCTCCCGGAGGGGGGAGCTGTTTTTT	CASSSRRGELFF
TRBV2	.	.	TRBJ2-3	TGTGCCAGCAAACTCGGGGGAAGCACAGATACGCAGTATTTT	CASKLGGSTDTQYF
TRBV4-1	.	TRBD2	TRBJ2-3	TGCGCCAGCAGACCCCGGGAGGGTAGGACAGATACGCAGTATTTT	CASRPREGRTDTQYF
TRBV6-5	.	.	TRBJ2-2	TGTGCCAGCCGGGGGTGGGGAAACACCGGGGAGCTGTTTTTT	CASRGWGNTGELFF
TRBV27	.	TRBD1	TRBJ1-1	TGTGCCAGCAGTTTGGCTGACAGGGCAAGTGAAGCTTTCTTT	CASSLADRASEAFF
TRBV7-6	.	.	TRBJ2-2	TGTGCCAGCAGCTCAACAGTTACCGCGAACACCGGGGAGCTGTTTTTT	CASSSTVTANTGELFF
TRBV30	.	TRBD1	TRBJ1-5	TGTGCCTGGAGTCAGGGGGACAATCAGCCCCAGCATTTT	CAWSQGDNQPQHF
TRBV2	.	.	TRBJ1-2	TGTGCCAGCACCACTTGGGGGGGCGTCGAGGGCTACACCTTC	CASTTWGGVEGYTF
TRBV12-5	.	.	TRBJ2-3	TGTGCTAGTGGTTTGTCCCCGACCCGCACAGATACGCAGTATTTT	CASGLSPTRTDTQYF
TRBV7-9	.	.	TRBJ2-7	TGTGCCAGCAGCTCCTCTAGCTCCTACGAGCAGTACTTC	CASSSSSSYEQYF
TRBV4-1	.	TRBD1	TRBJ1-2	TGCGCCAGCAGCCAGCCCACACGGGACAGGGGTCGGGGCTACACCTTC	CASSQPTRDRGRGYTF
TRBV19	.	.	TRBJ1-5	TGTGCCAGTAGTACTAGACAGGTTAGTAATCAGCCCCAGCATTTT	CASSTRQVSNQPQHF
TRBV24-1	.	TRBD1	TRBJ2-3	TGTGCCACCAGTGAAGGACAGGGGGCGATTGCAGATACGCAGTATTTT	CATSEGQGAIADTQYF
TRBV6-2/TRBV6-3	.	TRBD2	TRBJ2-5	TGTGCCAGCAGTGCCCCGACTAGCGGGGGGCCACGCGAGACCCAGTACTTC	CASSAPTSGGPRETQYF
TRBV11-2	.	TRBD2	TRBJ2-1	TGTGCCAGCGGTAGACTAGCAGGATACAATGAGCAGTTCTTC	CASGRLAGYNEQFF
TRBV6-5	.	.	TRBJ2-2	TGTGCCAGCAGAATTCCCGGGGAGCTGTTTTTT	CASRIPGELFF
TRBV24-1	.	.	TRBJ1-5	TGTGCCACCAGTGATTTCAGCGATCAGCCCCAGCATTTT	CATSDFSDQPQHF
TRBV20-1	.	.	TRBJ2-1	TGCAGCTCGAAGTCCTACAATGAGCAGTTCTTC	CSSKSYNEQFF
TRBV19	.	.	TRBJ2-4	TGTGCCAGTACAGGGGTTGAAAACATTCAGTACTTC	CASTGVENIQYF
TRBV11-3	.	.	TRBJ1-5	TGTGCCAGCAGCTTAACGAACAATCAGCCCCAGCATTTT	CASSLTNNQPQHF
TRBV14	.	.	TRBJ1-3	TGTGCCAGCACCCCTACAAGCTCTGGAAACACCATATATTTT	CASTPTSSGNTIYF
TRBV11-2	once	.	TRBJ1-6	TGTGCCAGCACCTTAGGGAGTGGGAGCTGGAGCTCCTATAATTCACCCCTCCACTTT	CASTLGSGSWSSYNSPLHF
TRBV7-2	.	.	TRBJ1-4	TGTGCCAGCAGCTTCGGGGAAAAACTGTTTTTT	CASSFGEKLFF
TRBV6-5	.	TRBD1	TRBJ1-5	TGTGCCAGCAGTTCTGACAGGGCGTGGAATCAGCCCCAGCATTTT	CASSSDRAWNQPQHF
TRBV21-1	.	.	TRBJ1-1	TGTGCCAGCAGGACAGAGAGGAACACTGAAGCTTTCTTT	CASRTERNTEAFF
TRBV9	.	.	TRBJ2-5	TGTGCCAGCAGCGTAGTTGGTGGGAGTGGGGAAGAGACCCAGTACTTC	CASSVVGGSGEETQYF
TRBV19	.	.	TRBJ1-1	TGTGCCAGTAGTCCGAGACGCACTGAAGCTTTCTTT	CASSPRRTEAFF
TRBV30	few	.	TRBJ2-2	TGTGCCTGGCGAGGGATTACCACCGGGGAGCTGTTTTTT	CAWRGITTGELFF
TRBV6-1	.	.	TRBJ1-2	TGTGCCAGCCGGGGGGCCGGCTACACCTTC	CASRGAGYTF
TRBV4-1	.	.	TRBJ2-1	TGCGCCACCACGGGTTCCGGTGACAGCTACAATGAGCAGTTCTTC	CATTGSGDSYNEQFF
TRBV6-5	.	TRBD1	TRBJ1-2	TGTGCCAGCAGTCAGGGGGCAGACTATGGCTACACCTTC	CASSQGADYGYTF
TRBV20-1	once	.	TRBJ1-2	TGCAGTGCGCTTCTGAACCTAGACTACACCTTC	CSALLNLDYTF
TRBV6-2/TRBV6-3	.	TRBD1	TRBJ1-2	TGTGCCAGCAGTGCACAGGGGTTCATCTATGGCTACACCTTC	CASSAQGFIYGYTF
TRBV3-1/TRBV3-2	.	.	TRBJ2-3	TGTGCCAGCAGCCAAGATAACGCAGATACGCAGTATTTT	CASSQDNADTQYF
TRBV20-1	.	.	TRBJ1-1	TGCAGTGCTAGTCCCCCGGGGGAGACTGAAGCTTTCTTT	CSASPPGETEAFF
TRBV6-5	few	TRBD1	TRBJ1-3	TGTGCCAGCTCCAGGGGGGCCAACTCTGGAAACACCATATATTTT	CASSRGANSGNTIYF
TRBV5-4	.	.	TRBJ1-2	TGTGCCAGCAGCTCGGATCAGGGGTATTATGGCTACACCTTC	CASSSDQGYYGYTF
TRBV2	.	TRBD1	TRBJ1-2	TGTGCCAGCAGTGATGACAGGGTCAACTATGGCTACACCTTC	CASSDDRVNYGYTF
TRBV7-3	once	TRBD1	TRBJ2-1	TGTGCCAGCAGCTCTCCCGGGACAGCCTACAATGAGCAGTTCTTC	CASSSPGTAYNEQFF
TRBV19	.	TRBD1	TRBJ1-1	TGTGCCAGTAGTATAACAGGGGGCGCGGACACTGAAGCTTTCTTT	CASSITGGADTEAFF
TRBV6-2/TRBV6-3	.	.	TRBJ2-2	TGTGCCAGCAGTTACTACCCAGGGTGGACGAACACCGGGGAGCTGTTTTTT	CASSYYPGWTNTGELFF
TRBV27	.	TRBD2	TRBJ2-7	TGTGCCACCAAGACTAGCGGGACCTACGAGCAGTACTTC	CATKTSGTYEQYF
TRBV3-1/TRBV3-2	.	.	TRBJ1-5	TGTGCCAGCAGCCCCCAACCATCGGGCCAGCCCCAGCATTTT	CASSPQPSGQPQHF
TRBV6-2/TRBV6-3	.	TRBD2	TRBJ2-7	TGTGCCAGCAGTTACCTTCCCCTAGCGGGAGTGTACTACGAGCAGTACTTC	CASSYLPLAGVYYEQYF
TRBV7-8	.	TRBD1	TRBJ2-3	TGTGCCAGCAGCTTACGAGGGGGCACTAGCACAGATACGCAGTATTTT	CASSLRGGTSTDTQYF
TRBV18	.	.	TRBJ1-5	TGTGCCAGCTCACCCGGGGGGACGAGCCAGCCCCAGCATTTT	CASSPGGTSQPQHF
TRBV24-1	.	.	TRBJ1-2	TGTGCCACCAGTGATGGTGTGAACTATGGCTACACCTTC	CATSDGVNYGYTF